This TCR beta chain was obtained from a study of human T cells and chemical hapten exposure (dated by TCRdb to 2020 to 2022). Looking at the study overall: For sensitization, 2% DPC in acetone was applied to a 2 cm by 2 cm area of upper inner arm skin. Patients additionally received weekly therapeutic DPC doses to the scalp throughout the roughly 25-week study period. Patch testing was performed on the upper back with Finn chambers containing 0.01% DPC, and the patch tests were scored after 6 days according to International Contact Dermatitis Research Group standards. Alopecia areata with under or over 50% scalp involvement, alopecia totalis and alopecia universalis were represented in the patient cohort, which was mostly female. Libraries were pooled for sequencing, and variation in per-sample TCR yields was attributed mainly to small differences in library volumes within the pool. The study tracked peripheral blood TCR repertoire changes in vivo during primary and secondary sensitization to the hapten diphenylcyclopropenone (DPC) in alopecia patients. Blood samples were taken from patients before sensitization (week 0) and at 2, 6 and about 24 weeks after DPC sensitization. Blood for TCR sequencing was provided by twenty-nine alopecia patients at one to four time points (pre-sensitization, 2, 6 and 24 weeks). Each blood RNA sample was used to sequence both TCR alpha and TCR beta chains.

The intended sense of this specimen's time point label: pre-sensitization, week 0. What this sample's treatment or condition label stands for: therapeutic diphenylcyclopropenone sensitization with weekly scalp DPC. Unfractionated whole blood was collected in Tempus Blood RNA tubes, and total RNA was extracted from that blood. At every patch-test visit, the blood draw took place before the patch test was put on. Patients were eligible if aged 18 to 70, diagnosed with alopecia and judged suitable for DPC therapy, and pregnant patients were excluded. Receptor libraries were prepared by RACE. TCRdb names NextSeq 500 as the instrument used. During library preparation, unique molecular identifiers were attached to individual cDNA molecules so that TCRs could be counted in a quantitative, reproducible way. The study's processing was this. A median of about 100,000 TCRs per sample was observed, with a range of roughly 20,000 to 750,000. The Decombinator software suite was used to annotate V, J and CDR3 in the TCR reads. For PS versus PT1 abundance plots, all samples were subsampled to the same number of TCRs (28,000). TCRs were defined as expanded if absent before sensitization and observed at least eight times at the 2-week time point. In TCRdb, the public reads were trimmed at Q25 with fastp and aligned with MiXCR, with productive beta chains retained. Rows matching on CDR3 protein sequence are summarized as one entry with the most common DNA and genes. The V and J calls reflect TCRdb's pipeline rather than the authors' work. Across this sample there are approximately 52,000 distinct CDR3 sequences, with 9.5% to 10% seen only once. The ten largest clones represent roughly a tenth of the sample.

General findings and caveats noted by the study authors: Expanded TCRs formed significantly more large CDR3 similarity clusters than pre-sensitization or healthy control sets, consistent with antigen-driven responses. Patch test score was positively correlated with the number of PT1 expanded TCRs, with significance at thresholds 8, 16 and 32 but not at 4. After repeated subsampling, the strength of the expansion versus patch-test correlation and the threshold at which it became significant changed. Because every patient had alopecia, a presumed autoimmune disease, the patients' immune response might differ from that of healthy individuals. The number of TCRs above 1 in 1000 frequency did not change with DPC sensitization; there was no evidence of global repertoire structure alterations.

CDR1 and CDR2 are read off the germline V gene as SGHRS and YFSETQ. V and J are truncated by 2 bases and 1 base respectively, leaving an intervening sequence of 9 bases. From cysteine to phenylalanine, the CDR3 is 14 amino acids long. The only DNA kept is the CDR3, 42 bases in frame from the first base. This clonotype occurred a few times. Its antigen target is currently unknown. No qualities accompany the bases; no much larger clone lies one base away. This receptor was taken from a woman in her twenties or thirties with alopecia areata. Some clones in this sample may be carry-over from other donors' samples. The sequencing here drew on whole blood, taken in connection with sensitization to the hapten diphenylcyclopropenone (DPC). The chain couples TRBV5-1 to TRBJ2-5; the D region possibly corresponds to TRBD1 (6 bases align). The CDR3 protein: CASSLQGRQETQYF. In nucleotide form, the sequence is TGCGCCAGCAGCTTACAGGGTCGCCAAGAGACCCAGTACTTC.